The entry below describes one TCR beta chain. Its specificity is unknown. One end of the junction fails to match germline, which may point to a read error. The sample originates from a study of blood T cells in healthy people across ages. Study as a whole: Capturing about one barcoded beta molecule per two T cells was achieved by template switching.

Alongside a J-beta primer mix, a sample-barcoded 5' primer served in a second PCR lasting about 6 to 11 cycles. The template-switch adaptor, which had 12 random nucleotides, put a tag on each cDNA molecule. TCRdb reprocessed the 5' RACE reads with MiXCR, giving one entry per CDR3 protein. The sample yields around 1.7 million distinct CDR3 sequences, approximately 30% seen once. Regarding the study as a whole: Long-lived donors carried more naive CD4+ cells and greater diversity than aged donors. Unsorted PBMCs blocked a conclusive comparison of naive and antigen-experienced cells.

This clonotype was sampled from a woman aged 25 to 39 in good health. Sequenced input: blood.

As DNA, the CDR3 is TGTGCCAGCAGCAATAGCGGGGACTACAGTGAGCAGTTCTTC. This codes for CASSNSGDYSEQFF. V and J are TRBV7-9 and TRBJ2-7; TRBD2 agrees at 8 bases. The J call is in doubt because the DNA end fits TRBJ2-1 better. The CDR3 has 14 amino acids. Germline lookup yields CDR1 SEHNR and CDR2 FQNEAQ (reference sequence).